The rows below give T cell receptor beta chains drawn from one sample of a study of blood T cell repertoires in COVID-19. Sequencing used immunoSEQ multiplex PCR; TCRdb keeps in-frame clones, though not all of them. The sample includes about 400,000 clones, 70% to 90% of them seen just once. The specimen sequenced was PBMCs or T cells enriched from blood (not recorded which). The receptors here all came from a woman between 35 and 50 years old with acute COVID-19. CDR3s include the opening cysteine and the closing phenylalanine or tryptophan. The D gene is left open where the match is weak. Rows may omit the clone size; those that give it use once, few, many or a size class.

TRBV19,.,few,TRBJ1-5,TGTGCCAGTAGTATCACAGTAGGATATAGCAATCAGCCCCAGCATTTT,CASSITVGYSNQPQHF
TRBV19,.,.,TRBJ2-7,TGTGCCAGTAGTATTGGTACAAGGAGCGAGCAGTACTTC,CASSIGTRSEQYF
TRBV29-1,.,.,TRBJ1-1,TGCAGCGTCGATCCACGAGGGCAAAACACTGAAGCTTTCTTT,CSVDPRGQNTEAFF
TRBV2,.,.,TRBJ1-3,TGTGCCAGCAGGAGCTCCGCGGGAAACACCATATATTTT,CASRSSAGNTIYF
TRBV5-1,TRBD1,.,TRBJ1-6,TGCGCCAGCGGGACAGGGGAGGATAATTCACCCCTCCACTTT,CASGTGEDNSPLHF
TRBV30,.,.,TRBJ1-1,TGTGCCTGGAGTCGTACGGTGCTGGTTGCGAACACTGAAGCTTTCTTT,CAWSRTVLVANTEAFF
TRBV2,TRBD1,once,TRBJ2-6,TGTGCCAGCAGTGAACAGGGGGAAAGGGTTTCTGGGGCCAACGTCCTGACTTTC,CASSEQGERVSGANVLTF
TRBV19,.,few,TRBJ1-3,TGTGCCAGTTGGTACGGCTCTGGAAACACCATATATTTT,CASWYGSGNTIYF
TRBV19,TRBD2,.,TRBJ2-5,TGTGCCAGTAGGCTAGCGGGTAGGGAGACCCAGTACTTC,CASRLAGRETQYF
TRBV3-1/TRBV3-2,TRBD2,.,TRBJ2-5,TGTGCCAGCAGCCCCCGTATCGGGGGGTCGTTAGAGACCCAGTACTTC,CASSPRIGGSLETQYF
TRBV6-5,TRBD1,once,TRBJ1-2,TGTGCCAGCAGTCGGGGGACAGGGCTGGGCTACACCTTC,CASSRGTGLGYTF
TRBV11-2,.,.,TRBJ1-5,TGTGCCAGCAGCTTTTCAGTCAATCAGCCCCAGCATTTT,CASSFSVNQPQHF
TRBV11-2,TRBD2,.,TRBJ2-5,TGTGCCAGCAGCTTGACTAGCGGGGGGGAAGAGACCCAGTACTTC,CASSLTSGGEETQYF
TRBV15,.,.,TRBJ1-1,TGTGCCACCAGCAGATCCGAGGGTGGGTGGAGTGAAGCTTTCTTT,CATSRSEGGWSEAFF
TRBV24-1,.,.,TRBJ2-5,TGTGCCACCAGTGATGGGGGGACCGGACAAGAGACCCAGTACTTC,CATSDGGTGQETQYF
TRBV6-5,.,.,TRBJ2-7,TGTGCCAGCAGTAGACCAGGGGAGAGCTCCTACGAGCAGTACTTC,CASSRPGESSYEQYF
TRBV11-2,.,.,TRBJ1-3,TGTGCCAGCACCTCTCTTAAGCGGAGGGATAGGGGCTCTGGAAACACCATATATTTT,CASTSLKRRDRGSGNTIYF
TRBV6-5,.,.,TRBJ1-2,TGTGCCAGCAGTAAACTTAACTATGGCTACACCTTC,CASSKLNYGYTF
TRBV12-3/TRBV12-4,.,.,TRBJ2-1,TGTGCCAGCAGCCCTTACAGGGTTGAGCAGTTCTTC,CASSPYRVEQFF
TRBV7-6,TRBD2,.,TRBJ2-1,TGTGCCAGCAGCTTCCCCCTGTGGACTAGCGGCCCGAGCTCCTACAATGAGCAGTTCTTC,CASSFPLWTSGPSSYNEQFF
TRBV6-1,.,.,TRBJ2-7,TGTGCCACCGGGGACTTCCCCGGAGGATACGAGCAGTACTTC,CATGDFPGGYEQYF
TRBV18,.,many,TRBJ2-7,TGTGCCAGCTCACTGACAGCAACCGAGCAGTACTTC,CASSLTATEQYF
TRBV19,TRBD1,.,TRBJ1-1,TGTGCCAGTAGCACCGGGACAGTGAACACTGAAGCTTTCTTT,CASSTGTVNTEAFF
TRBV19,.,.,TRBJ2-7,TGTGCCAGTAGTATGTCGCCAGGGGCATACGAGCAGTACTTC,CASSMSPGAYEQYF
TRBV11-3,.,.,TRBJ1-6,TGTGCCAGCAGCTTAGTAGGGGGATCGGATTCACCCCTCCACTTT,CASSLVGGSDSPLHF
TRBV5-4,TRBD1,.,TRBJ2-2,TGTGCCAGCAGCCCGACCGCGGCAGGGGGCAGCGGGGAGCTGTTTTTT,CASSPTAAGGSGELFF
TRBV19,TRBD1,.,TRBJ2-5,TGTGCCAGTAGAGATAAGGGACAGGGGATAGAGACCCAGTACTTC,CASRDKGQGIETQYF
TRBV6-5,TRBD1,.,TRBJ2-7,TGTGCCAGCAGTTTAACCGCCGTGACAGGGGCCCAGCAGTACTTC,CASSLTAVTGAQQYF
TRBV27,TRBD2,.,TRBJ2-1,TGTGCCAGCAGTCCTAGCGGGGCTCGCAATGAGCAGTTCTTC,CASSPSGARNEQFF
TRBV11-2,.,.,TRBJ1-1,TGTGCCAGCAGCTCTCGGGAGAACACTGAAGCTTTCTTT,CASSSRENTEAFF
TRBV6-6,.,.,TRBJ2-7,TGTGCCAGCAGCCGGGGACAAGGCTACGAGCAGTACTTC,CASSRGQGYEQYF
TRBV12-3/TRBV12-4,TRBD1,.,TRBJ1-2,TGTGCCAGCACCCGGGACAGGGTCGATGGCTACACCTTC,CASTRDRVDGYTF
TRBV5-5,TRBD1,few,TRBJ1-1,TGTGCCAGCAGGGGACAGACCTTTGAAGCTTTCTTT,CASRGQTFEAFF
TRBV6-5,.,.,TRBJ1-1,TGTGCCAGCATACCCCCCGGGACTGAGAAGACTGAAGCTTTCTTT,CASIPPGTEKTEAFF
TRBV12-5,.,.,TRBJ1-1,TGTGCTAGTGGCAGGGTGGGCGATGAAGCTTTCTTT,CASGRVGDEAFF
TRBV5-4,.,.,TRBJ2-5,TGTGCCAGCAGCTTGTCGGCGGCGGGGACCCAGTACTTC,CASSLSAAGTQYF
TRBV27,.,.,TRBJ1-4,TGTGCCAGCAGTTTAACGACAGGAGGATGGGAAAAACTGTTTTTT,CASSLTTGGWEKLFF
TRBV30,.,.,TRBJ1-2,TGTGCCTGGAGTGAGTTGGCGGTCGGTGGCTACACCTTC,CAWSELAVGGYTF
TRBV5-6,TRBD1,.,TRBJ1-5,TGTGCCAGCAGCTTCAGACAGGGGGGGTACAATCAGCCCCAGCATTTT,CASSFRQGGYNQPQHF
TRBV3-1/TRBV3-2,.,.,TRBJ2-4,TGTGCCAGCAGCCACATCGACGCCGCGGGAAACATTCAGTACTTC,CASSHIDAAGNIQYF
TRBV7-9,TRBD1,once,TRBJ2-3,TGTGCCAGCAGCTCACAGGGGACGTCTACAGATACGCAGTATTTT,CASSSQGTSTDTQYF